This T cell receptor beta chain was profiled in a study of post-analysis software for immune sequencing data. Study-level background: Secondary progressive, relapsing-remitting and progressive-relapsing multiple sclerosis were among the included disease courses.

This CDR3 is built from 14 residues. V was clipped by 1 base and J by 7 bases, with 11 bases between them. Germline V lookup: CDR1 SGHVS, CDR2 FNYEAQ. cDNA libraries for TCR beta contained unique molecular identifiers. Yield was some 500,000 cDNA molecules from approximately 0.91 to 9.4 million T cells. TCRdb re-called the PCR reads with MiXCR, one entry per CDR3 protein. Among 500,000 to 600,000 distinct CDR3 sequences listed, around 44% were seen once. Overall study findings and caveats: Versus controls, multiple sclerosis patients showed significantly lower diversity (normalized Chao1). TRBV5-6, TRBV5-1 and TRBV20-1 belonged to a set of about five TRBV segments that were more frequent in patients than controls. The authors found that F measure strongly co-clustered same-batch samples.

The count of this clonotype is one. Its cognate antigen is unknown. Sequencing was performed on blood. This sequence joins TRBV7-6 and TRBJ1-5; D remains ambiguous. This TCR derives from a girl under 18 with multiple sclerosis. The CDR3 bases are TGTGCCAGCAGCTTAGAGCGCGGGAGGCAGCCCCAGCATTTT. Protein sequence: CASSLERGRQPQHF.